The rows below give T cell receptor beta chains drawn from one sample of a study of blood T cells in healthy people across ages. In TCRdb, the 5' RACE reads were re-called with MiXCR into one record per CDR3 protein. The sample has over 1,500,000 distinct CDR3 sequences; about 50% are singletons. What was sequenced was blood. The receptors stem from a woman aged 40 to 50 in good health. Both conserved end residues are part of each CDR3. A D gene is named only where the DNA matches it firmly. Only some rows state a clone size, as once, few, many or a class for expanded clones.

D gene: -; J gene: TRBJ2-3; CDR3 length: 17; V gene: TRBV4-2; clone size: many; CDR3 DNA: TGTGCCAGCAGCCAAGATCCACCAGGGAGTGGCACAGATACGCAGTATTTT; CDR3 protein: CASSQDPPGSGTDTQYF
D gene: -; J gene: TRBJ2-7; CDR3 length: 14; V gene: TRBV6-5; clone size: few; CDR3 DNA: TGTGCCAGCAGTTACGCGTCAGCTACCTACGAGCAGTACTTC; CDR3 protein: CASSYASATYEQYF
D gene: TRBD2; J gene: TRBJ2-3; CDR3 length: 12; V gene: TRBV6-1; clone size: -; CDR3 DNA: TGTGCCGAGGGTCGGGGAGGGGATACGCAGTATTTT; CDR3 protein: CAEGRGGDTQYF
D gene: -; J gene: TRBJ2-1; CDR3 length: 15; V gene: TRBV7-2; clone size: -; CDR3 DNA: TGTGCCAGCAGCTTACAGGACGTCTCCTACAATGAGCAGTTCTTC; CDR3 protein: CASSLQDVSYNEQFF
D gene: -; J gene: TRBJ1-2; CDR3 length: 16; V gene: TRBV4-2; clone size: -; CDR3 DNA: TGTGCCAGCAGCGATCGGACGGGGAATTCTAACTATGGCTACACCTTC; CDR3 protein: CASSDRTGNSNYGYTF
D gene: -; J gene: TRBJ2-7; CDR3 length: 14; V gene: TRBV12-3/TRBV12-4; clone size: -; CDR3 DNA: TGTGCCAGCAGTTCCACGGGGGCCCCCTACGAGCAGTACTTC; CDR3 protein: CASSSTGAPYEQYF
D gene: TRBD2; J gene: TRBJ2-7; CDR3 length: 14; V gene: TRBV29-1; clone size: many; CDR3 DNA: TGCAGCGTTGGCGGGGGGGCAGGGAGCTACGAGCAGTACTTC; CDR3 protein: CSVGGGAGSYEQYF
D gene: TRBD2; J gene: TRBJ2-3; CDR3 length: 14; V gene: TRBV20-1; clone size: few; CDR3 DNA: TGCAGTTCTACTAGCGGGGGGTCCACAGATACGCAGTATTTT; CDR3 protein: CSSTSGGSTDTQYF
D gene: -; J gene: TRBJ2-5; CDR3 length: 14; V gene: TRBV20-1; clone size: few; CDR3 DNA: TGCAGTGCTAGAGATGGGCACACCCAAGAGACCCAGTACTTC; CDR3 protein: CSARDGHTQETQYF
D gene: TRBD2; J gene: TRBJ2-4; CDR3 length: 18; V gene: TRBV12-3/TRBV12-4; clone size: once; CDR3 DNA: TGTGCCAGCAGTTTATTAGGTGGGGGGGAAAGCCCAGGGAACATTCAGTACTTC; CDR3 protein: CASSLLGGGESPGNIQYF
D gene: TRBD2; J gene: TRBJ2-1; CDR3 length: 16; V gene: TRBV20-1; clone size: -; CDR3 DNA: TGCAGTGCTAGACCGACTAGCGTTTTTATCCGGGAGACCCAGTTCTTC; CDR3 protein: CSARPTSVFIRETQFF
D gene: TRBD1; J gene: TRBJ1-2; CDR3 length: 14; V gene: TRBV2; clone size: few; CDR3 DNA: TGTGCCAGCAGTGGACGGGACAGGGTCTATGGCTACACCTTC; CDR3 protein: CASSGRDRVYGYTF